The entry below describes one TCR beta chain. The antigen is unknown. The sample is drawn from a study of T cells after yellow fever vaccination. Broader study findings: Secondary responses were weaker yet peaked faster, day 5 versus 15. Contaminating bulk clonotypes could be abundant in FACS-sorted repertoires. Most clones from primary vaccination were detected again post-booster (roughly 95% CD4, more than 85% CD8).

The authors made TCR cDNA by 5'RACE template switching, adding a universal primer site and UMIs. TCRdb ran MiXCR on the 5' RACE reads and lists one entry per CDR3 protein. The table has about 400,000 distinct CDR3 sequences, 6% to 8% seen once; the top ten hold over 14%. This CDR3 region has 15 residues. The J segment lost 8 bases and the V segment lost 1 base, leaving 6 bases of the junction unmatched. V is TRBV12-3 or TRBV12-4 and J is TRBJ2-4, with 9 bases aligning to TRBD2. The sequencing here drew on PBMCs, taken 5 days after the yellow fever booster vaccination. This receptor was obtained from a man younger than 40 who received the YFV17D yellow fever vaccine. CDR3 in amino acids: CASSLGGSGSDIQYF. CDR3 bases: TGTGCCAGCAGTTTAGGTGGTAGCGGGAGTGACATTCAGTACTTC.